This T cell receptor beta chain was sequenced during a study of cytomegalovirus exposure and HLA in healthy donors. Notes on the study in general: Other equally common chains were less clonally expanded than HLA-associated TCR beta chains, a later analysis showed. Researchers reported that three CMV-associated chains were confirmed in vitro as CMV antigen-specific. Most of the TCR beta V segments (in an earlier analysis) were productive either about 90% or about 30% of the time.

Comments on this clone: Its target is not known.

The PCR was carried out with 60 Vbeta primers and 13 Jbeta primers. Sequencing used immunoSEQ multiplex PCR; TCRdb keeps in-frame clones, though not all of them. The repertoire consists of 95,000 or so clones, with 81% occurring once and the leading ten covering less than 4.5%. The CDR3 runs to 17 residues. CDR1 SGHRS and CDR2 YFSETQ come from the germline V gene. V lost 5 bases and J lost 4; bases outside the gene matches: 16. This TCR derives from a woman in her 70s in good health and CMV-seropositive. Sequencing was carried out using PBMCs. The chain recombines TRBV5-1 with TRBJ2-7; 9 nucleotides align to TRBD1. CDR3 coding DNA: TGCGCCAGCAGTTCCACGGTAACAAGGACAGGGGCGTACGAGCAGTACTTC. Amino acids: CASSSTVTRTGAYEQYF.